Listed below are T cell receptor beta chains from one sample, sequenced in a study of T-cell reconstitution after alpha-beta-depleted transplantation in children. One entry per CDR3 protein results from TCRdb running MiXCR on the PCR reads. This repertoire shows approximately 150,000 distinct CDR3 sequences, about 9% found once; its top ten account for over 15%. The source was PBMCs, mostly from graft donor cells, collected 180 days after TCRalphabeta/CD19-depleted stem cell transplant. The source of these receptors is a female patient aged 2 to 10 who had a stem cell transplant for congenital amegakaryocytic thrombocytopenia, so the T cells may come from the graft donor. The CDR3 runs from the conserved cysteine through the conserved F or W. A D gene is named only where the DNA matches it firmly. Expanded clones are given a class, and other clones once, few, many or no size at all.

>-|-|TRBJ2-3|TRBV6-1
CASSPHRGVYSSSTQYF
TGTGCCAGCAGCCCCCATCGGGGTGTCTATTCCTCCAGTACGCAGTATTTT
>few|-|TRBJ2-7|TRBV30
CAWSVRGYEQYF
TGTGCCTGGAGTGTCAGGGGCTACGAGCAGTACTTC
>-|-|TRBJ2-7|TRBV12-3/TRBV12-4
CASSFTQSTYEQYF
TGTGCCAGCAGTTTTACCCAGTCTACCTACGAGCAGTACTTC
>many|-|TRBJ2-2|TRBV7-2
CASSLRFVTAGELFF
TGTGCCAGCAGCTTACGGTTCGTGACAGCCGGGGAGCTGTTTTTT
>-|-|TRBJ2-7|TRBV18
CASSLPTGTGYEQYF
TGTGCCAGCTCACTACCGACCGGGACGGGTTACGAGCAGTACTTC
>many|-|TRBJ2-2|TRBV7-2
CASSLARGGRGELFF
TGTGCCAGCAGCTTAGCCCGGGGAGGTCGCGGGGAGCTGTTTTTT
>-|-|TRBJ2-3|TRBV7-2
CASSVGPDTQYF
TGTGCCAGCAGCGTAGGCCCAGATACGCAGTATTTT
>many|TRBD1|TRBJ2-3|TRBV10-3
CAISERGQSDTQYF
TGTGCCATCAGTGAGCGGGGACAGTCAGATACGCAGTATTTT
>many|-|TRBJ1-1|TRBV5-1
CASSGGLRPEAFF
TGCGCCAGCAGCGGAGGACTGCGGCCTGAAGCTTTCTTT
>many|TRBD2|TRBJ2-1|TRBV18
CASSPRLAGGSHNEQFF
TGTGCCAGCTCACCAAGACTAGCGGGAGGCTCCCACAATGAGCAGTTCTTC
>many|-|TRBJ2-3|TRBV7-9
CASSLSSLADTQYF
TGTGCCAGCAGCTTATCCTCACTAGCAGATACGCAGTATTTT
>few|-|TRBJ2-3|TRBV5-6
CASETTGLALTQYF
TGTGCCAGCGAGACGACAGGTTTGGCCCTCACGCAGTATTTT
>few|-|TRBJ2-1|TRBV7-2
CASGRGRSYNEQFF
TGTGCCAGCGGCCGCGGACGCTCCTACAATGAGCAGTTCTTC
>many|TRBD2|TRBJ2-7|TRBV7-2
CASSFTGTSVAYEQYF
TGTGCCAGCAGTTTCACCGGGACTAGCGTAGCCTACGAGCAGTACTTC
>many|TRBD1|TRBJ1-1|TRBV20-1
CSARDFRGRGQGVNTEAFF
TGCAGTGCTAGAGATTTCAGAGGCCGCGGACAGGGGGTAAACACTGAAGCTTTCTTT
>many|TRBD2|TRBJ2-1|TRBV5-1
CASSQTSGTYNEQFF
TGCGCCAGCAGTCAGACTAGCGGGACCTACAATGAGCAGTTCTTC
>many|-|TRBJ1-6|TRBV20-1
CSARDRRGAHNSPLHF
TGCAGTGCTAGAGATCGACGGGGGGCGCATAATTCACCCCTCCACTTT
>many|TRBD2|TRBJ2-5|TRBV6-5
CASSYSNAGGGETQYF
TGTGCCAGCAGTTACTCGAACGCGGGAGGGGGGGAGACCCAGTACTTC
>few|TRBD1|TRBJ2-7|TRBV20-1
CSAEGQGRVQYF
TGCAGTGCAGAGGGACAGGGGCGTGTTCAGTACTTC
>few|TRBD1|TRBJ2-7|TRBV15
CATSRERDSHYEQYF
TGTGCCACCAGCAGAGAACGGGACAGCCATTACGAGCAGTACTTC
>many|-|TRBJ1-2|TRBV12-3/TRBV12-4
CASSPTPFKGTF
TGTGCCAGCAGTCCAACCCCATTTAAGGGCACCTTC
>many|-|TRBJ2-1|TRBV29-1
CSAEGGAISYNEQFF
TGCAGCGCCGAGGGGGGGGCAATCAGCTACAATGAGCAGTTCTTC
>-|-|TRBJ2-7|TRBV7-8
CASSLAWGGATYEQYF
TGTGCCAGCAGCTTAGCGTGGGGGGGGGCCACCTACGAGCAGTACTTC
>many|-|TRBJ2-6|TRBV25-1
CASSVRDYLCGANVLTF
TGTGCCAGCAGTGTTCGAGACTACCTCTGTGGGGCCAACGTCCTGACTTTC
>many|-|TRBJ2-1|TRBV15
CATSRTTYSRGNEQFF
TGTGCCACCAGCAGAACAACGTATTCTCGGGGTAATGAGCAGTTCTTC
>-|-|TRBJ2-3|TRBV30
CAWRTSSTDTQYF
TGTGCCTGGAGGACATCTAGCACAGATACGCAGTATTTT
>many|-|TRBJ2-7|TRBV6-1
CASSEIGDSGRADVDEQYF
TGTGCCAGCAGTGAAATCGGGGACAGCGGGAGAGCGGATGTCGACGAGCAGTACTTC
>-|TRBD1|TRBJ1-2|TRBV29-1
CSVDPQGAEGYTF
TGCAGCGTTGACCCACAGGGGGCTGAGGGCTACACCTTC
>-|-|TRBJ2-7|TRBV7-8
CASSPMVLYEQYF
TGTGCCAGCAGCCCCATGGTTTTGTACGAGCAGTACTTC
>-|TRBD2|TRBJ2-1|TRBV20-1
CCAGGLGPLVSYNEQFF
TGCTGTGCTGGGGGACTAGGTCCCTTAGTGTCCTACAATGAGCAGTTCTTC
>many|-|TRBJ2-7|TRBV5-1
CASSLHPTTSYEQYF
TGCGCCAGCAGCCTTCATCCCACTACCTCCTACGAGCAGTACTTC
>many|TRBD1|TRBJ2-5|TRBV12-3/TRBV12-4
CASSYGQGRETQYF
TGTGCCAGCAGCTACGGACAGGGCCGGGAGACCCAGTACTTC
>few|TRBD2|TRBJ2-7|TRBV20-1
CSAKREGPLNEQYF
TGCAGTGCTAAGCGGGAGGGCCCTCTTAACGAGCAGTACTTC
>few|TRBD2|TRBJ2-7|TRBV5-1
CASSLSSGVSSYEQYF
TGCGCCAGCAGCTTGTCAAGCGGGGTAAGCTCCTACGAGCAGTACTTC
>-|-|TRBJ2-5|TRBV20-1
CSRRVKETQYF
TGCAGCCGGAGGGTTAAGGAGACCCAGTACTTC
>many|TRBD1|TRBJ2-1|TRBV5-5
CASSIWTGDNEQFF
TGTGCCAGCAGCATATGGACAGGGGACAATGAGCAGTTCTTC
>many|TRBD2|TRBJ2-1|TRBV9
CASSPRLAGGGNEQFF
TGTGCCAGCAGCCCCAGACTAGCGGGAGGGGGCAATGAGCAGTTCTTC
>many|-|TRBJ2-1|TRBV20-1
CSASGWRNNEQFF
TGCAGTGCTAGTGGTTGGCGGAACAATGAGCAGTTCTTC
>many|TRBD1|TRBJ1-2|TRBV5-1
CASSPWVGQGDYGYTF
TGCGCCAGCAGCCCGTGGGTCGGACAGGGCGACTATGGCTACACCTTC
>-|TRBD2|TRBJ2-7|TRBV19
CASSIRPGLAGETAYEQYF
TGTGCCAGTAGTATTCGACCGGGACTAGCGGGAGAGACCGCCTACGAGCAGTACTTC
>-|TRBD1|TRBJ2-7|TRBV20-1
CSARDSTGNYEQYF
TGCAGTGCTAGAGATTCGACAGGGAACTACGAGCAGTACTTC
>many|-|TRBJ1-1|TRBV20-1
CSAPPELDTEAFF
TGCAGTGCTCCACCGGAATTGGACACTGAAGCTTTCTTT
>few|TRBD1|TRBJ2-3|TRBV5-1
CASSLTPGQGSTDTQYF
TGCGCCAGCAGCTTGACCCCGGGACAGGGAAGCACAGATACGCAGTATTTT
>many|-|TRBJ2-7|TRBV28
CASLPTGLSEQYF
TGTGCCAGCCTTCCCACAGGGCTGAGCGAGCAGTACTTC
>few|-|TRBJ2-2|TRBV28
CASTMLGAGELFF
TGTGCCAGCACTATGTTGGGCGCCGGGGAGCTGTTTTTT
>many|TRBD2|TRBJ2-1|TRBV6-1
CASSQIAGSTSNEQFF
TGTGCCAGCAGCCAAATAGCGGGGTCAACGTCCAATGAGCAGTTCTTC
>-|-|TRBJ2-7|TRBV20-1
CSAKTGEGGEALGYEQYF
TGCAGTGCAAAAACAGGAGAGGGGGGGGAGGCCCTTGGTTACGAGCAGTACTTC
>few|-|TRBJ2-2|TRBV24-1
CATSDYTGEDFSGELFF
TGTGCCACCAGTGATTACACAGGGGAGGATTTTTCCGGGGAGCTGTTTTTT
>few|-|TRBJ2-7|TRBV5-4
CASSLWGGGEQYF
TGTGCCAGCAGCTTGTGGGGCGGCGGCGAGCAGTACTTC